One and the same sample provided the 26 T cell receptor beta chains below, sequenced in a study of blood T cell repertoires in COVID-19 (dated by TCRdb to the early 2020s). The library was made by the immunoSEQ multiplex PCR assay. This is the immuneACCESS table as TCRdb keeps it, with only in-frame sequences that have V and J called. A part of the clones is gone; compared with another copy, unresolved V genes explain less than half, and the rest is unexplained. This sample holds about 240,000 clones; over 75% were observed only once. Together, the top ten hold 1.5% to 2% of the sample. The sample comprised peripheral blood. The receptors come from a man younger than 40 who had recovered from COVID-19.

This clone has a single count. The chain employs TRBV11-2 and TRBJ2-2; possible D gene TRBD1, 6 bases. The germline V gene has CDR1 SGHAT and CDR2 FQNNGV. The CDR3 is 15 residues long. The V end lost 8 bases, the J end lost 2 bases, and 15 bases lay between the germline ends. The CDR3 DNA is TGTGCCAGCGGGAAACGGACAGCCAACACCGGGGAGCTGTTTTTT. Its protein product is CASGKRTANTGELFF.

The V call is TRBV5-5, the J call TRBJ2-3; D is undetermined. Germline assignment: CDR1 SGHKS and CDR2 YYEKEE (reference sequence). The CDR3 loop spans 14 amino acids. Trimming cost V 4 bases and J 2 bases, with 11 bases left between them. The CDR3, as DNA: TGTGCCAGCAGCCCGGGTGGTCTCACAGATACGCAGTATTTT. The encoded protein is CASSPGGLTDTQYF.

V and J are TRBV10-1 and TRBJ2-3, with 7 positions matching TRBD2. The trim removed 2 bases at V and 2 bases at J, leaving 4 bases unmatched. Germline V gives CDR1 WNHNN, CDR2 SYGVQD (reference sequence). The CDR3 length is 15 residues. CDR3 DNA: TGCGCCAGCAGTGAGAGCGGGGCCCTCACAGATACGCAGTATTTT. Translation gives CASSESGALTDTQYF.

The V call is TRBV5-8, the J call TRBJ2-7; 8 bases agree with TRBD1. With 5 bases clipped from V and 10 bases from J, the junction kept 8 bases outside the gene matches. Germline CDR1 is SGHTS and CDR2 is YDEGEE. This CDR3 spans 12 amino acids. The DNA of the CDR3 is TGTGCCAGCAGTCAAGGACAGGGAAGTCAGTACTTC. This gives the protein CASSQGQGSQYF.

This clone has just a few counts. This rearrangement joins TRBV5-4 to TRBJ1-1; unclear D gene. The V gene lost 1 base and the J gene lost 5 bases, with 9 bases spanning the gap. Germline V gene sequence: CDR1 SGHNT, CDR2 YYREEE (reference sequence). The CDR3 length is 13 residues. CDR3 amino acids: CASSLKESTEAFF. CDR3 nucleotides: TGTGCCAGCAGCTTGAAAGAGTCGACTGAAGCTTTCTTT.

The CDR3 spells CASSYGPGDGYTF. The CDR3 DNA follows: TGTGCCAGCAGTTACGGTCCCGGAGATGGCTACACCTTC. This chain uses TRBV6-5 with TRBJ1-2; D ambiguous. This CDR3 contains 13 residues. CDR1 and CDR2 (germline): MNHEY, SVGAGI. V dropped 2 bases and J dropped 6 bases, with 10 bases sitting between them.

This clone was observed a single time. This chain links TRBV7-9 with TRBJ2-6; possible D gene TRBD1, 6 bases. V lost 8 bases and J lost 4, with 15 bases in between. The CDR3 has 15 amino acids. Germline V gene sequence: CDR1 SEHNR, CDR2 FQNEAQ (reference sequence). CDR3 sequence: CASSDEGTGANVLTF. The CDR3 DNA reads TGTGCCAGCTCGGATGAGGGGACAGGGGCCAACGTCCTGACTTTC.

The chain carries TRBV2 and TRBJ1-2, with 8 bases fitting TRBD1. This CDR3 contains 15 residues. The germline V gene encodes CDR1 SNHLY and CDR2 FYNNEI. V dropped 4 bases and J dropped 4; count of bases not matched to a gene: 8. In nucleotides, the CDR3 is TGTGCCAGCAGTGGTAGGGACAGGACGACCTATGGCTACACCTTC. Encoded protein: CASSGRDRTTYGYTF.

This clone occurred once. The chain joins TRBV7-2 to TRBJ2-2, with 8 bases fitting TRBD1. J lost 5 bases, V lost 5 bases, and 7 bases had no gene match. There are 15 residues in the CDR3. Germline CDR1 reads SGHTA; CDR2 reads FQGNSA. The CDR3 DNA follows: TGTGCCAGCAGCCGTGGGACAGGATATACCGGGGAGCTGTTTTTT. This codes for CASSRGTGYTGELFF.

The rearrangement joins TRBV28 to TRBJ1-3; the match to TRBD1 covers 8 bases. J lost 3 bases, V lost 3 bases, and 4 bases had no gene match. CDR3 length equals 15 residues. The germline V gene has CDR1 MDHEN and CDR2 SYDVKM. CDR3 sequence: CASSFPRGHGNTIYF. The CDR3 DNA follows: TGTGCCAGCAGTTTCCCCAGGGGGCATGGAAACACCATATATTTT.

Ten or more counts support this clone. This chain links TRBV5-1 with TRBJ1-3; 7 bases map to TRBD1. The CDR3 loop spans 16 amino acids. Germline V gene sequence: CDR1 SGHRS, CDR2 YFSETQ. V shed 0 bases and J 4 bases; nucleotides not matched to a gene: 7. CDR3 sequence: CASSLGTPGQGNTIYF. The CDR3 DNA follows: TGCGCCAGCAGCTTGGGAACCCCGGGACAGGGAAACACCATATATTTT.

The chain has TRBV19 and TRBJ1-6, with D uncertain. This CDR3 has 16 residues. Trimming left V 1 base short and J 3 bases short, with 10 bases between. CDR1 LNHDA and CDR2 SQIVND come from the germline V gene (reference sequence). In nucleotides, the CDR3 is TGTGCCAGTAGTATAGTTCGAGGAAACTATAATTCACCCCTCCACTTT. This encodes CASSIVRGNYNSPLHF.

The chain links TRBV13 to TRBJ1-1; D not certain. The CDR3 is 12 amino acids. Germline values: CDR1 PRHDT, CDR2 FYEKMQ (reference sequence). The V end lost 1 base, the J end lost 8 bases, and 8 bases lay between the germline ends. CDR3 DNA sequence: TGTGCCAGCAGCTTAGTCCAGGCGGAAGCTTTCTTT. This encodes CASSLVQAEAFF.

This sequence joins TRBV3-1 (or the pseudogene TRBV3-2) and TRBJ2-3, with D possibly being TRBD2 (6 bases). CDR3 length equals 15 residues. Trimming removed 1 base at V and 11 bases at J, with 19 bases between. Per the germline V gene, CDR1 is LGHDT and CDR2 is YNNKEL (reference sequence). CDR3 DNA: TGTGCCAGCAGCCAAGGTGTACTAGCATCGATCAAGCAGTATTTT. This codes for CASSQGVLASIKQYF.

CDR3: CASSIRLARDEQFF. The CDR3 region has the DNA TGTGCCAGTAGTATTAGACTAGCCAGGGATGAGCAGTTCTTC. The rearrangement uses TRBV19 and TRBJ2-1, with TRBD2 matching over 7 bases. The germline V gene has CDR1 LNHDA and CDR2 SQIVND (reference sequence). The CDR3 totals 14 residues. Losses at the gene ends were 3 bases for V and 8 bases for J; bases not matched to a gene: 7.

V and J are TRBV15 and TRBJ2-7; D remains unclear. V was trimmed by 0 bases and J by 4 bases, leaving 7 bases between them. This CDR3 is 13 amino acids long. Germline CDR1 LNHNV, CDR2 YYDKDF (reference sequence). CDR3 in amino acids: CATSRDTRYEQYV. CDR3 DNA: TGTGCCACCAGCAGAGATACGAGGTACGAGCAGTACGTC.

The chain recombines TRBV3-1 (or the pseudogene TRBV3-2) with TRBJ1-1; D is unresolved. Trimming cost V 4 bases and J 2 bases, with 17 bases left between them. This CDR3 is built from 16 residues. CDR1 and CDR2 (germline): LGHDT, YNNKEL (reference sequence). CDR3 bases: TGTGCCAGCAGCCGTACTACCAACGGTGGAAACACTGAAGCTTTCTTT. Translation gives CASSRTTNGGNTEAFF.

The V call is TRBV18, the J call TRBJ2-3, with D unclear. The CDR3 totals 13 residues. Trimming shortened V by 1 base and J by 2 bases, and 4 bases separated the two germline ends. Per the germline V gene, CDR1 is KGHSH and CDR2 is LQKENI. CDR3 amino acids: CASSPLYTDTQYF. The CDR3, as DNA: TGTGCCAGCTCACCACTTTACACAGATACGCAGTATTTT.

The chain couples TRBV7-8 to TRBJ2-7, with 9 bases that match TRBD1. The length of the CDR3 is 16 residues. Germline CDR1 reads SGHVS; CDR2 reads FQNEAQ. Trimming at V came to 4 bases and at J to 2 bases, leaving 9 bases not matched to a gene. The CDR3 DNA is TGTGCCAGCAGCTCCGCCCGGACAGGGGATGCCTACGAGCAGTACGTC. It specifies CASSSARTGDAYEQYV.

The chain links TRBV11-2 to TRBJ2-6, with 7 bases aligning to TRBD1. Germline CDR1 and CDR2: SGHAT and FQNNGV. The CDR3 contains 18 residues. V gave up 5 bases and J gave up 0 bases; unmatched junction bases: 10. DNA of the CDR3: TGTGCCAGCAGCCTCAGATACAGGGGCAACTCTGGGGCCAACGTCCTGACTTTC. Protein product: CASSLRYRGNSGANVLTF.

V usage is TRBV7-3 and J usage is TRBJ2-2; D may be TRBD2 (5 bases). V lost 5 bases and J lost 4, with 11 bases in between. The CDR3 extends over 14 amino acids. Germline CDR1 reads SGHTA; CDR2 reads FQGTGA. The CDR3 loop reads CASSRNAGTGELFF. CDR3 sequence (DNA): TGTGCCAGCAGCCGCAACGCGGGCACCGGGGAGCTGTTTTTT.

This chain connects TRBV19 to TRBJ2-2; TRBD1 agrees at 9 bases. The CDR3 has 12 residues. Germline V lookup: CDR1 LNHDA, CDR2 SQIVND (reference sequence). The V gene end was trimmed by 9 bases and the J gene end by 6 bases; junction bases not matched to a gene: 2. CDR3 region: CASGQGPGELFF. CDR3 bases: TGTGCCAGCGGACAGGGGCCCGGGGAGCTGTTTTTT.

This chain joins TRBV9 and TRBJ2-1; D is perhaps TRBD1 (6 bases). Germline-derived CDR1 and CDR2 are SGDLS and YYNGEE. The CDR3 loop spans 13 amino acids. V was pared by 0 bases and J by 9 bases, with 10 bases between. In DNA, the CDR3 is TGTGCCAGCAGCGTAGCCCAGGGGAGTGAGCAGTTCTTC. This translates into CASSVAQGSEQFF.

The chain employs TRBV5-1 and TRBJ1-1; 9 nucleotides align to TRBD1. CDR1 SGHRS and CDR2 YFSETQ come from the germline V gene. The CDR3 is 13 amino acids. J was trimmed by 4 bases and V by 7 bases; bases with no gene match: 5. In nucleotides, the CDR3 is TGCGCCAGCGGAAGACAGGGGGGCACTGAAGCTTTCTTT. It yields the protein CASGRQGGTEAFF.

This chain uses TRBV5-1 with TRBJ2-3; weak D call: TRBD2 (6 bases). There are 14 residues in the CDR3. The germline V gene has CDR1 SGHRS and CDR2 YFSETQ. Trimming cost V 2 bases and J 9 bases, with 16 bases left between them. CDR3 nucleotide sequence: TGCGCCAGCAGCTTCTACGCTTCCGGGGGAACGCAGTATTTT. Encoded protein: CASSFYASGGTQYF.

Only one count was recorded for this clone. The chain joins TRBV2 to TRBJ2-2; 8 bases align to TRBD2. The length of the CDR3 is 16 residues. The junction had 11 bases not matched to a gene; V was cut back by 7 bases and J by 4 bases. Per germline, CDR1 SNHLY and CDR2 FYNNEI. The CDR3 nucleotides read TGTGCCAGCAATGAGGGACTAGAGCAGGGCACCGGGGAGCTGTTTTTT. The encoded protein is CASNEGLEQGTGELFF.